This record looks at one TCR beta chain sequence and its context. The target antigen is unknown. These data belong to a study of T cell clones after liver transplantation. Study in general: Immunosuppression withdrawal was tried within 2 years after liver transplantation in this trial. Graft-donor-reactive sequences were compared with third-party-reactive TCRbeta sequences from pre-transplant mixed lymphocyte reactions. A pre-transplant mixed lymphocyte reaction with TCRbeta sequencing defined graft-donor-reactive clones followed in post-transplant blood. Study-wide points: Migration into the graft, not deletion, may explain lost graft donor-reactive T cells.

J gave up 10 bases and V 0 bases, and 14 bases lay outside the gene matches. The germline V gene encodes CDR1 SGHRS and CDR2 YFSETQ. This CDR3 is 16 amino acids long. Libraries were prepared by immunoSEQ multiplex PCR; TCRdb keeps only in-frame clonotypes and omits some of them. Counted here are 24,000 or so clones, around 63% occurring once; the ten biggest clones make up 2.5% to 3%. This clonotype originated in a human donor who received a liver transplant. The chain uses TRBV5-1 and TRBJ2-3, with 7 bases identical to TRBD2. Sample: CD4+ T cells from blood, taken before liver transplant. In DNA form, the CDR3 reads TGCGCCAGCAGCTTGGAGGCGGGAGCGGTATCCATTGCGCAGTATTTT. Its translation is CASSLEAGAVSIAQYF.